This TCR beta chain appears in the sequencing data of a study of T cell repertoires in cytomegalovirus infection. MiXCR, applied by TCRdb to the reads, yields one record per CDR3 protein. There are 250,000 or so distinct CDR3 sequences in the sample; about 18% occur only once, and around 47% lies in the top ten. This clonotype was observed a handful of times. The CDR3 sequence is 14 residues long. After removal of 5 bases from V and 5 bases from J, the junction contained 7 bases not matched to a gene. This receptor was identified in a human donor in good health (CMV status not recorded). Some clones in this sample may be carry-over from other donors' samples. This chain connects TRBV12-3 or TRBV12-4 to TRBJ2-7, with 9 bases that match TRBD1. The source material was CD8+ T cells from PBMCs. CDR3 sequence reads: CASSAGQGFHEQYF. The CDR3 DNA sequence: TGTGCCAGCAGTGCGGGACAGGGCTTCCACGAGCAGTACTTC.